These 17 T cell receptor beta chains were sequenced from one sample in a study of healthy donors' naive CD4 and CD8 T cells. Starting from approximately 500 ng of total RNA, TCR libraries were made with linear amplification. TCRdb re-called the reads through MiXCR, storing one row per CDR3 protein. The sample lists roughly 200,000 distinct CDR3 sequences, about 76% occurring once. Sequencing was done on a sample of naive CD4+ and CD8+ T cells sorted from blood, pooled from several donors. These receptors all stem from a pool of human donors in good health; the sample pools cells from several healthy donors.

This chain uses TRBV29-1 with TRBJ2-2, with D perhaps matching TRBD1 (5 bases). This CDR3 has 12 residues. Per the germline V gene, CDR1 is SQVTM and CDR2 is ANQGSEA. Between the trimmed V and J ends, which lost 7 bases and 4 bases, there was a span of 10 bases. The CDR3 reads CSAIRGTGELFF. In DNA form, the CDR3 reads TGCAGCGCCATAAGGGGCACCGGGGAGCTGTTTTTT.

The chain combines TRBV27 with TRBJ1-6, with D hard to call. The CDR3 has 12 residues. CDR1 is MNHEY and CDR2 is SMNVEV in the germline V gene (reference sequence). V was clipped by 1 base and J by 10 bases, with 5 bases between them. The CDR3 here is CASSLLNSPLHF. The CDR3 nucleotides are TGTGCCAGCAGTTTATTAAACTCACCCCTCCACTTT.

This clonotype was detected only a few times. The chain uses TRBV2 and TRBJ2-7; maybe TRBD1 (5 bases). This CDR3 comprises 12 residues. Per germline, CDR1 SNHLY and CDR2 FYNNEI. V was cut by 4 bases and J by 4 bases, with 8 bases left in between. CDR3 in amino acids: CASSAQGYEQYF. The CDR3 DNA reads as TGTGCCAGCAGTGCTCAGGGATACGAGCAGTACTTC.

This clonotype appeared a single time. V and J are TRBV6-1 and TRBJ2-3, with a possible D match to TRBD2 (6 bases). Trimming took off 7 bases at V and 0 bases at J, with 14 bases between the two ends. This CDR3 spans 15 amino acids. Germline CDR1 and CDR2: MNHNS and SASEGT. CDR3 amino acids: CASIHSGTSTDTQYF. CDR3 sequence (DNA): TGTGCCAGCATTCATAGCGGAACTAGCACAGATACGCAGTATTTT.

This chain joins TRBV29-1 and TRBJ2-1; TRBD1 is a possible D gene (5 bases). There are 13 residues in the CDR3. V was pared by 3 bases and J by 4 bases, with 10 bases between. Germline assignment: CDR1 SQVTM and CDR2 ANQGSEA. The CDR3 reads CSVEVTDYNEQFF. The CDR3, as DNA: TGCAGCGTTGAGGTGACAGATTACAATGAGCAGTTCTTC.

This clonotype was found a few times. V is TRBV29-1 and J is TRBJ2-7; 9 nucleotides match TRBD1. The CDR3 runs to 16 residues. Trimming cost V 5 bases and J 3 bases; bases outside gene matches: 14. Per the germline V gene, CDR1 is SQVTM and CDR2 is ANQGSEA. CDR3 sequence: CSVQIPGQGTLYEQYF. The CDR3, as DNA: TGCAGCGTTCAAATCCCGGGACAGGGAACGCTCTACGAGCAGTACTTC.

The gene calls are TRBV6-1 and TRBJ2-7; D may match TRBD1 or TRBD2 (5 bases each). V shed 1 base and J shed 4 bases, with 14 bases lying between them. Germline CDR1 is MNHNS and CDR2 is SASEGT. The CDR3 contains 15 residues. The CDR3 coding sequence is TGTGCCAGCAGTGAAGATCTGGGGCGGGTATACGAGCAGTACTTC. Encoded protein: CASSEDLGRVYEQYF.

V usage is TRBV6-6 and J usage is TRBJ2-3; a possible D gene is TRBD2 (6 bases). V lost 6 bases and J 2 bases, leaving 12 bases between the germline ends. From germline, CDR1 is MNHNY and CDR2 SVGAGI (reference sequence). The CDR3 extends over 14 amino acids. The CDR3 reads CASSRRETTDTQYF. CDR3 bases: TGTGCCAGCAGCCGCCGGGAGACCACAGATACGCAGTATTTT.

This sequence joins TRBV4-2 and TRBJ2-1; D might be TRBD2 (6 bases). Germline V lookup: CDR1 LGHNA, CDR2 YNFKEQ. V dropped 3 bases and J dropped 6 bases, with 9 bases sitting between them. The CDR3 has 13 residues. In nucleotides, the CDR3 is TGTGCCAGCAGCCAGGCTAGCGCCAATGAGCAGTTCTTC. Its protein product is CASSQASANEQFF.

This clonotype is deemed medium-sized (0.01 to 0.1%). This chain uses TRBV29-1 with TRBJ2-1; tentative D call: TRBD2 (5 bases). CDR3 length equals 13 residues. With 6 bases removed from V and 0 bases from J, the gap between germline ends came to 9 bases. Germline-derived CDR1 and CDR2 are SQVTM and ANQGSEA. CDR3 residues: CSVEDSSYNEQFF. The CDR3, as DNA: TGCAGCGTAGAGGACTCCTCCTACAATGAGCAGTTCTTC.

This chain uses TRBV29-1 with TRBJ2-5; D perhaps matches TRBD2 (6 bases). This CDR3 has 14 amino acids. Germline CDR1 reads SQVTM; CDR2 reads ANQGSEA. V was cut by 0 bases and J by 8 bases, with 16 bases left in between. This CDR3 is CSVEETSRIPTQYF. CDR3 bases: TGCAGCGTTGAAGAAACTAGCAGGATCCCAACCCAGTACTTC.

The V and J genes are TRBV12-3 or TRBV12-4 and TRBJ1-2, with 8 bases matching TRBD1. V shed 5 bases, J shed 4 bases, and the junction held 6 bases outside the gene matches. The CDR3 runs 14 residues. The CDR3 DNA reads TGTGCCAGCAGTCATGACAGGGGCGGCTATGGCTACACCTTC. Protein product: CASSHDRGGYGYTF.

A single count supports this clonotype. This chain uses TRBV28 with TRBJ2-7; TRBD1 aligns across 10 bases. Trimming took 7 bases from V and 2 from J; bases not matched to a gene: 2. CDR3 length equals 13 residues. Per the germline V gene, CDR1 is MDHEN and CDR2 is SYDVKM. This CDR3 reads CASKGQGAYEQYF. In nucleotides, the CDR3 is TGTGCCAGCAAAGGACAGGGGGCCTACGAGCAGTACTTC.

CDR3 amino acids: CASSREWNTEAFF. CDR3 in DNA: TGTGCCAGCAGCCGGGAGTGGAACACTGAAGCTTTCTTT. This chain connects TRBV5-6 to TRBJ1-1; D remains unclear. Germline V gene lookup returns CDR1 SGHDT and CDR2 YYEEEE. This CDR3 region has 13 residues. V shed 4 bases and J shed 1 base, with 8 bases lying between them.

This rearrangement joins TRBV30 to TRBJ1-1; maybe TRBD1 (6 bases). Germline-derived CDR1 and CDR2 are GTSNPN and SVGIG (reference sequence). This CDR3 has 13 residues. With 3 bases removed from V and 1 base from J, the gap between germline ends came to 9 bases. The CDR3 DNA follows: TGTGCCTGGAGAGGGGGTAGGAACACTGAAGCTTTCTTT. It translates to CAWRGGRNTEAFF.

This clonotype has only a few counts. The gene calls are TRBV6-2 or TRBV6-3 and TRBJ1-2; D unresolved. The CDR3 loop spans 15 amino acids. CDR1 MNHEY and CDR2 SVGEGT come from the germline V gene. Trimming shortened V by 6 bases and J by 8 bases, and 22 bases separated the two germline ends. The chain's CDR3 is CASSRPPQILHGYTF. The CDR3 DNA follows: TGTGCCAGCAGCCGCCCCCCACAGATCCTCCACGGCTACACCTTC.

V usage is TRBV6-6 and J usage is TRBJ2-7, with D perhaps matching TRBD2 (6 bases). The CDR3 is made up of 13 amino acids. The V end lost 3 bases, the J end lost 3 bases, and 9 bases lay between the germline ends. Germline assignment: CDR1 MNHNY and CDR2 SVGAGI (reference sequence). CDR3 sequence: CASSYKGGYEQYF. CDR3 nucleotide sequence: TGTGCCAGCAGTTATAAGGGAGGCTACGAGCAGTACTTC.